This T cell receptor beta chain emerged from a study of T cells after yellow fever vaccination. The V and J ends lost 5 bases and 5 bases, in that order; junction bases with no gene match: 10. This CDR3 has 15 residues. Germline V CDR1 and CDR2: MNHEY, SVGAGI. This clonotype has at least ten counts. From the 5' RACE reads, TCRdb called clonotypes with MiXCR, one entry per CDR3 protein. The data show more than 300,000 distinct CDR3 sequences, roughly 10% seen once. J is TRBJ2-5 and V is TRBV6-5; TRBD1 matches at 8 bases. This sequence originates from a man aged 18 to 30 who received the YFV17D yellow fever vaccine. Sequencing used CD4+ T cells sorted from PBMCs, obtained 45 days after the yellow fever booster vaccination. CDR3 in amino acids: CASSPPGQGLETQYF. CDR3 DNA: TGTGCCAGCAGTCCTCCTGGACAGGGACTCGAGACCCAGTACTTC.